The TCR beta chain described here comes from a study of PD-1 blockade in classical Hodgkin lymphoma. Regarding time point: newly diagnosed, previously untreated cHL patient sample. TCRdb keeps only in-frame clones here, not all; method: immunoSEQ multiplex PCR. The sample includes about 30,000 clones, more than 85% seen only once; the top ten take roughly 3.8%. This CDR3 has 16 amino acids. The trim removed 5 bases at V and 9 bases at J, leaving 11 bases unmatched. CDR1 and CDR2 (germline): LNHDA, SQIVND (reference sequence). Study conclusions and caveats: Undefined causes, possibly disease activity or prior therapy, underlie the repertoire differences. As was reported, newly diagnosed patients showed lower baseline TCR diversity than healthy donors did.

About this clone itself: Its cognate antigen is unknown.

Sample: peripheral blood mononuclear cells (PBMCs). This sequence originates from a human donor with classical Hodgkin lymphoma. The rearrangement joins TRBV19 to TRBJ2-1; 12 bases line up with TRBD1. CDR3 protein: CASSLQPGQGAGEQFF. Written as DNA, the CDR3 is TGTGCCAGTAGTCTACAACCGGGACAGGGGGCCGGTGAGCAGTTCTTC.